The 27 T cell receptor beta chains below were found in one sample sequenced in a study of cytomegalovirus exposure and HLA in healthy donors. Data came from immunoSEQ multiplex PCR; TCRdb stores just in-frame clones and leaves some out. The profile shows about 250,000 clones, around nine tenths of them singletons. The sample consisted of PBMCs. The receptors originated from a man between 18 and 35 years old in good health and CMV-seronegative.

This rearrangement joins TRBV19 to TRBJ2-1; the match to TRBD2 covers 8 bases. The germline V gene encodes CDR1 LNHDA and CDR2 SQIVND (reference sequence). The CDR3 is 19 amino acids. The trim removed 5 bases at V and 0 bases at J, leaving 15 bases unmatched. The CDR3 loop reads CASSLPGTSYRGSYNEQFF. CDR3 DNA: TGTGCCAGTAGTTTGCCCGGGACTAGTTATAGGGGCTCCTACAATGAGCAGTTCTTC.

The V and J genes are TRBV5-1 and TRBJ1-4, with D maybe TRBD1 (6 bases). Trimming pared 7 bases from V and 3 bases from J, leaving 13 bases between. The length of the CDR3 is 14 residues. CDR1 SGHRS and CDR2 YFSETQ come from the germline V gene. CDR3 region: CASRPGQPNEKLFF. The CDR3 DNA follows: TGCGCCAGCCGGCCGGGACAACCTAATGAAAAACTGTTTTTT.

The chain uses TRBV5-1 and TRBJ2-6; D is unresolved. The CDR3 has 13 amino acids. Germline values: CDR1 SGHRS, CDR2 YFSETQ. V was pared by 7 bases and J by 4 bases, with 9 bases between. CDR3 loop: CASWPTGANVLTF. The CDR3 DNA sequence: TGCGCCAGCTGGCCAACAGGGGCCAACGTCCTGACTTTC.

Note on this clone: One end of the junction varies from germline; a read error may be responsible. The J gene is TRBJ1-1, the V gene TRBV5-1; D unresolved. Looked up from germline, CDR1 is SGHRS and CDR2 is YFSETQ. The CDR3 totals 13 residues. The CDR3 reads CASSLATAANPSF. The CDR3 DNA reads as TGCGCCAGCAGCTTGGCCACAGCGGCCAACCCAAGTTTT.

V and J are TRBV2 and TRBJ2-3; unclear D gene. Germline values: CDR1 SNHLY, CDR2 FYNNEI. V gave up 4 bases and J gave up 3 bases, with 2 bases separating them. This CDR3 comprises 11 residues. DNA of the CDR3: TGTGCCAGCAGTGCAACAGATACGCAGTATTTT. This gives the protein CASSATDTQYF. Full variable domain (missing parts from reference TRBV2 and TRBJ2-3): EPEVTQTPSHQVTQMGQEVILRCVPISNHLYFYWYRQILGQKVEFLVSFYNNEISEKSEIFDDQFSVERPDGSNFTLKIRSTKLEDSAMYFCASSATDTQYFGPGTRLTVL.

This chain joins TRBV20-1 and TRBJ1-4; 9 bases match TRBD1. J gave up 10 bases and V 3 bases, and 0 bases lay outside the gene matches. Germline lookup yields CDR1 DFQATT and CDR2 SNEGSKA (reference sequence). The CDR3 has 11 amino acids. CDR3 amino acids: CSARTGGKLFF. CDR3 in DNA: TGCAGTGCTAGGACAGGGGGAAAACTGTTTTTT.

This clone was recorded a few times. DNA of the CDR3: TGCGCCAGCAGCTTGAGTGAGACAGCCGAAGCTTTCTTT. Its protein product is CASSLSETAEAFF. This rearrangement joins TRBV5-1 to TRBJ1-1; a possible D gene is TRBD1 (5 bases). CDR1 is SGHRS, CDR2 YFSETQ, per germline. CDR3 length: 13 residues. Trimming pared 1 base from V and 8 bases from J, leaving 12 bases between. Together with reference TRBV5-1 and TRBJ1-1, the CDR3 gives the full variable domain: KAGVTQTPRYLIKTRGQQVTLSCSPISGHRSVSWYQQTPGQGLQFLFEYFSETQRNKGNFPGRFSGRQFSNSRSEMNVSTLELGDSALYLCASSLSETAEAFFGQGTRLTVV.

V gene TRBV4-1 combines with J gene TRBJ2-7, with TRBD1 matching 8 bases. This CDR3 is built from 16 residues. Germline loops: CDR1 MGHRA, CDR2 YSYEKL. V was clipped by 0 bases and J by 2 bases; unmatched bases: 6. The CDR3 region is CASSQDRRGQAYEQYF. Written as DNA, the CDR3 is TGCGCCAGCAGCCAAGATCGGAGGGGACAGGCCTACGAGCAGTACTTC.

V and J are TRBV5-1 and TRBJ2-5; the match to TRBD1 covers 7 bases. Germline CDR1 and CDR2: SGHRS and YFSETQ. Losses at the gene ends were 3 bases for V and 4 bases for J; bases not matched to a gene: 6. The CDR3 is made up of 14 amino acids. DNA for the CDR3: TGCGCCAGCAGCTCGGCCCCAGGGGGAGAGACCCAGTACTTC. It yields the protein CASSSAPGGETQYF.

The rearrangement uses TRBV28 and TRBJ1-1; D is perhaps TRBD1 (6 bases). Germline V lookup: CDR1 MDHEN, CDR2 SYDVKM. The germline V and J ends were trimmed by 4 bases and 4 bases, with 10 bases remaining between them. CDR3 size: 13 residues. The CDR3 protein is CASSSPGATEAFF. The DNA for the CDR3 is TGTGCCAGCAGTTCCCCAGGGGCCACTGAAGCTTTCTTT.

The genes are TRBV29-1 and TRBJ1-2, with D unclear. CDR3 size: 17 residues. Germline assignment: CDR1 SQVTM and CDR2 ANQGSEA. V dropped 0 bases and J dropped 5 bases, with 22 bases sitting between them. The CDR3 is CSVEDFSPSLAPYGYTF. In nucleotides, the CDR3 is TGCAGCGTTGAAGATTTCAGCCCTTCCCTAGCCCCTTATGGCTACACCTTC.

V usage is TRBV9 and J usage is TRBJ2-2; D possibly corresponds to TRBD1 (5 bases). This CDR3 spans 15 amino acids. The V and J ends lost 0 bases and 6 bases respectively, with 12 bases between them. Germline V lookup: CDR1 SGDLS, CDR2 YYNGEE. The CDR3 loop reads CASSVAGHKAGELFF. The CDR3, as DNA: TGTGCCAGCAGCGTAGCTGGACACAAGGCCGGGGAGCTGTTTTTT.

The chain joins TRBV18 to TRBJ1-3; D gene ambiguous. Germline values: CDR1 KGHSH, CDR2 LQKENI. The CDR3 contains 16 residues. The ends were cut back, 3 bases at V and 2 bases at J, with 14 bases in the middle. The CDR3 loop reads CASSPGRSLTGNTIYF. CDR3 coding DNA: TGTGCCAGCTCACCGGGTCGGAGCTTGACTGGAAACACCATATATTTT.

The chain has TRBV29-1 and TRBJ2-3; the D gene is possibly TRBD2 (5 bases). V lost 4 bases, J lost 3 bases, and 8 bases lay in between. Germline lookup yields CDR1 SQVTM and CDR2 ANQGSEA. The CDR3 runs 12 residues. The CDR3 region is CSVAEGTDTQYF. The CDR3 coding sequence is TGCAGCGTTGCCGAGGGAACAGATACGCAGTATTTT.

This chain uses TRBV27 with TRBJ2-1, with TRBD2 matching over 10 bases. The CDR3 loop spans 18 amino acids. Germline-derived CDR1 and CDR2 are MNHEY and SMNVEV (reference sequence). The V segment lost 7 bases and the J segment 0 bases; nucleotides outside the gene matches: 12. CDR3 sequence: CASKSPVLAGASYNEQFF. The CDR3 DNA reads TGTGCCAGCAAAAGTCCTGTGCTAGCGGGGGCCTCCTACAATGAGCAGTTCTTC.

V is TRBV4-3 and J is TRBJ2-7; D is unresolved. CDR3 length: 17 amino acids. Trimming took off 3 bases at V and 6 bases at J, with 24 bases between the two ends. The germline V gene has CDR1 LGHNA and CDR2 YSLEER. CDR3 residues: CASSHKMGGVQLSEQYF. CDR3 in DNA: TGCGCCAGCAGCCATAAGATGGGTGGAGTACAATTAAGCGAGCAGTACTTC.

The CDR3 sequence: CASSSLSRPTPYEQYF. The DNA of the CDR3 is TGTGCCAGCAGTTCGTTAAGCAGGCCGACCCCCTACGAGCAGTACTTC. The genes are TRBV28 and TRBJ2-7; D unresolved. CDR3 length equals 16 residues. Germline V gene data show CDR1 as MDHEN and CDR2 as SYDVKM. Trimming removed 4 bases from V and 2 bases from J, with 18 bases in between. The variable domain in full, with the rest retrieved from reference TRBV28 and TRBJ2-7, is DVKVTQSSRYLVKRTGEKVFLECVQDMDHENMFWYRQDPGLGLRLIYFSYDVKMKEKGDIPEGYSVSREKKERFSLILESASTNQTSMYLCASSSLSRPTPYEQYFGPGTRLTVT.

In its sample, this clone was seen once. The rearrangement links TRBV4-3 to TRBJ2-1; D is perhaps TRBD2 (5 bases). The CDR3 covers 16 residues. CDR1 and CDR2 (germline): LGHNA, YSLEER. V lost 6 bases to trimming and J lost 6 bases, with 21 bases between them. CDR3 DNA: TGCGCCAGCAGTAGAGGTGGAACTAGTCCAGGCAATGAGCAGTTCTTC. This codes for CASSRGGTSPGNEQFF.

This clone was seen a single time. The chain is built from TRBV5-1 and TRBJ1-6; TRBD1 matches 7 bases. The CDR3 totals 18 residues. From germline, CDR1 is SGHRS and CDR2 YFSETQ. The J segment lost 3 bases and the V segment lost 7 bases, leaving 16 bases of the junction unmatched. The CDR3 protein is CASSLQPSDRLYNSPLHF. The CDR3 bases are TGCGCCAGCTCCCTTCAGCCCTCGGACAGGCTCTATAATTCACCCCTCCACTTT.

This clone came up once. The chain is built from TRBV7-9 and TRBJ2-3; the D gene is possibly TRBD2 (6 bases). The CDR3 is made up of 15 amino acids. The V gene's germline CDR1 is SEHNR and CDR2 FQNEAQ (reference sequence). The V and J ends lost 1 base and 4 bases respectively, with 12 bases between them. The CDR3: CASSLEPGRSDTQYF. The CDR3 nucleotides read TGTGCCAGCAGCTTAGAGCCAGGGAGGTCAGATACGCAGTATTTT.

The chain carries TRBV6-5 and TRBJ1-5; 7 bases fit TRBD1. Germline V gives CDR1 MNHEY, CDR2 SVGAGI. V lost 4 bases to trimming and J lost 7 bases; unmatched junction nucleotides: 4. This CDR3 is 13 amino acids long. CDR3 sequence reads: CASSLIQGQPQHF. DNA of the CDR3: TGTGCCAGCAGTTTAATACAGGGGCAGCCCCAGCATTTT.

CDR3 nucleotides: TGTGCCAGCAGCATACAGGGCCTGAGCTCCTACAATGAGCAGTTCTTC. This translates into CASSIQGLSSYNEQFF. The V call is TRBV7-3, the J call TRBJ2-1, with D perhaps TRBD1 (6 bases). The CDR3 has 16 amino acids. V was cut by 5 bases and J by 0 bases, with 14 bases left in between. Germline assignment: CDR1 SGHTA and CDR2 FQGTGA. Looking up the rest from reference TRBV7-3 and TRBJ2-1 gives the full variable domain: GAGVSQTPSNKVTEKGKYVELRCDPISGHTALYWYRQSLGQGPEFLIYFQGTGAADDSGLPNDRFFAVRPEGSVSTLKIQRTERGDSAVYLCASSIQGLSSYNEQFFGPGTRLTVL.

The chain has TRBV29-1 and TRBJ2-1, with a weak D call TRBD2 (5 bases). This CDR3 spans 11 amino acids. The V end was cut by 6 bases, the J end by 7 bases, with 10 bases between. The germline CDR1 and CDR2 sequences are SQVTM and ANQGSEA. Here the CDR3 reads CSVHGVNEQFF. DNA for the CDR3: TGCAGCGTCCACGGGGTTAATGAGCAGTTCTTC.

V is TRBV9 and J is TRBJ2-2; 7 nucleotides match TRBD2. CDR1 and CDR2 (germline): SGDLS, YYNGEE. Unmatched junction bases numbered 2, after V lost 7 bases and J lost 5 bases. This CDR3 region has 12 residues. The CDR3 protein is CASAGDTGELFF. As DNA, the CDR3 is TGTGCCAGCGCGGGGGATACCGGGGAGCTGTTTTTT.

J is TRBJ1-2 and V is TRBV5-4, with 10 bases that match TRBD1. V shed 9 bases and J 6 bases; nucleotides not matched to a gene: 14. The germline gives CDR1 SGHNT, CDR2 YYREEE (reference sequence). This CDR3 comprises 15 residues. CDR3 region: CATGPETGGMHGYTF. The CDR3 coding sequence is TGTGCCACCGGGCCGGAGACAGGGGGCATGCATGGCTACACCTTC. Filled out from reference TRBV5-4 and TRBJ1-2, the complete variable domain reads ETGVTQSPTHLIKTRGQQVTLRCSSQSGHNTVSWYQQALGQGPQFIFQYYREEENGRGNFPPRFSGLQFPNYSSELNVNALELDDSALYLCATGPETGGMHGYTFGSGTRLTVV.

This clone was found once. This rearrangement joins TRBV14 to TRBJ2-7; TRBD1 might be the D (6 bases). Looked up from germline, CDR1 is SGHDN and CDR2 is FVKESK. The CDR3 sequence is 14 residues long. The V end was cut by 0 bases, the J end by 0 bases, with 6 bases between. This CDR3 reads CASSQEDSSYEQYF. In DNA form, the CDR3 reads TGTGCCAGCAGCCAAGAGGACAGCTCCTACGAGCAGTACTTC.

This chain links TRBV10-1 with TRBJ2-1, with D possibly being TRBD1 (5 bases). This CDR3 spans 14 amino acids. CDR1 and CDR2 (germline): WNHNN, SYGVQD (reference sequence). Trimming stripped 2 bases from V and 3 bases from J, with 8 bases between. CDR3 region: CASSEDSHYNEQFF. The CDR3 nucleotides are TGCGCCAGCAGTGAGGACAGTCACTACAATGAGCAGTTCTTC.